This TCR beta chain came from a study of regulatory T cells in long-lasting Graves disease. Building of the TCR beta libraries involved iRepertoire HTBI primers and Arm-PCR of CDR3 regions. MiXCR, applied by TCRdb to the multiplex PCR reads, yields one record per CDR3 protein. This table holds 400,000 or so distinct CDR3 sequences, around 20% found once. Time point denoted: persistent/refractory GD, antithyroid drugs over 5 years with positive TRAb. Scientists built the TCR library using RNA that was extracted from PBMCs. CDR3 length: 11 residues. Looked up from germline, CDR1 is SGDLS and CDR2 is YYNGEE. Trimming shortened V by 5 bases and J by 8 bases, and 10 bases separated the two germline ends. Study-level findings and limits: What was studied was peripheral blood only, and not thyroid tissue. The TCR repertoire of persistent Graves' patients was less diverse than that of newly diagnosed ones.

This clonotype was recorded at least ten times. Its antigen remains unknown. The chain carries TRBV9 and TRBJ1-2; the D is unclear. The receptor comes from a female donor with Graves disease. The sequenced sample was peripheral blood mononuclear cells (PBMCs), obtained when the disease was refractory, from a patient treated with antithyroid drugs. CDR3: CASRNDGGYTF. Here the CDR3 DNA reads TGTGCCAGCAGAAATGACGGAGGCTACACCTTC.